This T cell receptor beta chain was observed in a study of blood T cell repertoires in COVID-19. Background on the study: Samples taken during acute and convalescent COVID-19 were collected in the United States, Italy and Spain. PBMCs, B-cell-depleted T cells, or T cells provided the cDNA or gDNA that made up the material.

Original data processing: Amplification of reference gene primers was used by the study to estimate nucleated cell counts. The table came from immunoSEQ multiplex PCR; TCRdb's copy has only in-frame clones and leaves some out. The V and J calls and clone size are taken from that table; D and trimming were inferred from the DNA. The sample yields 200,000 to 250,000 clones, more than 80% seen once. CDR1 LGHNT and CDR2 FRNRAP come from the germline V gene. The CDR3 is 21 amino acids. Deletions cut 1 base from V and 5 bases from J, with 30 bases between. The chain couples TRBV12-5 to TRBJ1-5; tentatively, D is TRBD1 (5 bases). Sequenced input: peripheral blood. The source is a man aged 30 to 45 who had recovered from COVID-19. The CDR3 bases are TGTGCTAGTGGTTTGGAAATAGGGGATCCCCTCATCGCTTTAGAATATCAGCCCCAGCATTTT. The encoded protein is CASGLEIGDPLIALEYQPQHF. Full variable domain (missing parts from reference TRBV12-5 and TRBJ1-5): DARVTQTPRHKVTEMGQEVTMRCQPILGHNTVFWYRQTMMQGLELLAYFRNRAPLDDSGMPKDRFSAEMPDATLATLKIQPSEPRDSAVYFCASGLEIGDPLIALEYQPQHFGDGTRLSIL.